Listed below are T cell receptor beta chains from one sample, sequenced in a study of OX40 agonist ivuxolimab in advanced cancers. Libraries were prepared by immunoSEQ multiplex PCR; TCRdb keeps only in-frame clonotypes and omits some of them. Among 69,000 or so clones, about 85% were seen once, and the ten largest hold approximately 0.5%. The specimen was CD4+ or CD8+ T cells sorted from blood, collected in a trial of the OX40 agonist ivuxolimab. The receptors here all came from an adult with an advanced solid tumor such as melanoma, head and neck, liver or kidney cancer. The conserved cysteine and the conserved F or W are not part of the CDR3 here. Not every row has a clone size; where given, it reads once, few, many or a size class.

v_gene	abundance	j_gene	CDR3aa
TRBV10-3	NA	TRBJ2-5	AISDKDETQY
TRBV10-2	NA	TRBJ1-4	ASSGSRDFRSYNEKLF
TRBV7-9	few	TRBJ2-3	ASSSTGGSTDTQY
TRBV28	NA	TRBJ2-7	ASSGSGGGISYEQY
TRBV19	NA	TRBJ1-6	ASSNPSTGWGSPLH
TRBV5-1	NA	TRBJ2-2	ASSSQLGSGELF
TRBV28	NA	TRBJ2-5	ASSTTSRGVSQETQY
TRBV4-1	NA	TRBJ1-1	ASTPIGGPENTEAF
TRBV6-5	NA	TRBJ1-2	ATTMQGRGYT
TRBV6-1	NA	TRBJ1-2	ASSNVDRPNYGYT
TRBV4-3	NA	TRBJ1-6	ASSQDGGQGNSPLH
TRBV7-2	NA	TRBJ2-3	ASSRFGVTFTDTQY
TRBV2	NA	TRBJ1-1	ASTVRDTEAF
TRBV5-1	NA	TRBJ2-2	ASSLERGRTGELF
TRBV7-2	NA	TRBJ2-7	ASSAGLAGTYEQY
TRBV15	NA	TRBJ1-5	ATSNSHNQPQH
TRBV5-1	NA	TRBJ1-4	ASRASYRGTNEKLF
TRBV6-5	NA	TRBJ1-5	ASSRDNQGNQPQH
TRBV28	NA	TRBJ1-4	ASSLFGGTVKGEKLF
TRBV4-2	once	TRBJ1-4	ASSLPVTPSELF
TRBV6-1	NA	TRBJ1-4	ASSERGQGGKLF
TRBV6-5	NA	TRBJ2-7	ASRASGGYTYEQY
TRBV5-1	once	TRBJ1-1	ASKIGGTTEAF
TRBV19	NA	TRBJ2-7	ASSQGSGRSYEQY
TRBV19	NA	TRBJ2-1	ASSIRTGGNEQF
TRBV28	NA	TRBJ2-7	ASSRASGGAGFYEQY
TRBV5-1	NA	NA	ASSALLKRPYEQY
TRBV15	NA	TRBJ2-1	ATRSGQGHYNEQF
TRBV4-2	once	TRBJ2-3	ASSQRAGTGEFRTDTQY
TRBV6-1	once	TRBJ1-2	ASSEAGEYGYT
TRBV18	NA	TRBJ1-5	ASSLRGQQGNQPQH
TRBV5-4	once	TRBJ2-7	ASSLLAGGSYEQY
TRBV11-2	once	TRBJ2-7	ASRFSGRTPYEQY
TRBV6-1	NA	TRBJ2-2	ASSESGRGELF
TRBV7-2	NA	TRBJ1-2	ASSQKGWGYT
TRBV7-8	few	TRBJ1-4	ASSLGQRATNEKLF
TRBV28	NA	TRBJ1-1	ASTPPGQGNTEAF
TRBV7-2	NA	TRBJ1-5	ASSLAATGGQPQH
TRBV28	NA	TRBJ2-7	ASRGTGGEQY
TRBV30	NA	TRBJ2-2	AWSSPGMSGELF
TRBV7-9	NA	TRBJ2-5	ASSFDLQGRQETQY
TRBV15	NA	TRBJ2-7	ATSRGRTYEQY